This TCR beta chain was identified in a study of blood T cell repertoires in COVID-19 (dated by TCRdb to the early 2020s). Looking at the study overall: The collaborator samples originated in the United States, Italy and Spain and spanned the acute and convalescent phases of COVID-19. The material from the prospective study consisted of cDNA or gDNA derived from T cells, B-cell-depleted T cells, or PBMCs. The dataset comprised deeply sampled blood TCRbeta repertoires from subjects exposed to, actively infected with, or recovered from COVID-19. The repertoires were made available in a free public database intended to serve as a resource for research on the immune response to SARS-CoV-2. The samples were drawn from two sources: the first 160 participants of the ongoing ImmuneRACE study, and about 1,300 subjects contributed by 6 global collaborators. A de-identified subject ID, COVID-19 status, age in years and sex were almost always included in the sample metadata. Where available, HLA class I and class II types were obtained from metadata supplied by the sample provider rather than from assay-based typing.

TCRbeta CDR3 regions were amplified from genomic DNA using the immunoSEQ Assay, a bias-controlled multiplex PCR. Under the source paper's analysis protocol: The number of nucleated cells in each sample was estimated by amplification of reference gene primers within the assay. To quantify the absolute abundance of each unique TCRbeta CDR3 rearrangement, sequence reads were collapsed and filtered. For each sample, productive Simpson clonality was calculated as the square root of Simpson's diversity index across productive rearrangements. Here the immuneACCESS table is served through TCRdb, limited to in-frame sequences with V and J called. Missing clones are a known gap in these copies; in checked studies unresolved V genes cover under half, and the rest lacks a known reason. Clonal size and the V and J genes are those of that table, whereas D and trimming came from the DNA. The sample has some 400,000 clones on record, roughly 90% of them singletons. The top ten clonotypes cover approximately 1.5% of the sample.

As encoded in the germline V gene, CDR1 is SGHRS while CDR2 is YFSETQ. Germline trimming: 0 bases from V, 3 bases from J; junction bases outside gene matches: 1. Reading from cysteine to phenylalanine, the CDR3 counts 14 amino acids. CDR3 DNA is the only sequence kept; it has 42 bases, read in frame from the first base. Broader findings and caveats from the paper: The quantity of clinical and demographic metadata differed by source and by participant and was supplied without curation.

Enrolling through a virtual design, the prospective study's participants ranged in age from about 18 to 89 years and lived across about two dozen United States geographic areas. To assign participants to cohorts, the prospective study relied on clinical history that participants themselves reported in a screening survey and a study questionnaire. For ImmuneRACE Cohort 3, a participant was defined as recovered based on two consecutive negative NP/OP PCR tests, clearance by a healthcare professional, or resolution of symptoms. Each participant in the prospective study had whole blood, serum and a nasopharyngeal or oropharyngeal swab collected by mobile phlebotomists. Prospective study participants could optionally give additional blood draws and questionnaires over a roughly 2-month period. Blood samples from the prospective study were shipped frozen or at room temperature prior to DNA extraction.

Details on this clone: The clone's antigen remains unknown. No quality values exist for individual bases; no much larger clone is one base distant.

The rearrangement combines TRBV5-1 with TRBJ2-7, with 9 middle bases fitting TRBD1. The material sequenced was PBMCs or T cells enriched from blood (not recorded which). The TCR comes from a woman aged 30 to 39 who had recovered from COVID-19. The encoded CDR3 is CASSLVTGGYEQYF. The bases are TGCGCCAGCAGCTTGGTGACAGGGGGCTACGAGCAGTACTTC. The reference TRBV5-1 and TRBJ2-7 proteins fill in what lies around the CDR3, so the full variable domain reads KAGVTQTPRYLIKTRGQQVTLSCSPISGHRSVSWYQQTPGQGLQFLFEYFSETQRNKGNFPGRFSGRQFSNSRSEMNVSTLELGDSALYLCASSLVTGGYEQYFGPGTRLTVT.